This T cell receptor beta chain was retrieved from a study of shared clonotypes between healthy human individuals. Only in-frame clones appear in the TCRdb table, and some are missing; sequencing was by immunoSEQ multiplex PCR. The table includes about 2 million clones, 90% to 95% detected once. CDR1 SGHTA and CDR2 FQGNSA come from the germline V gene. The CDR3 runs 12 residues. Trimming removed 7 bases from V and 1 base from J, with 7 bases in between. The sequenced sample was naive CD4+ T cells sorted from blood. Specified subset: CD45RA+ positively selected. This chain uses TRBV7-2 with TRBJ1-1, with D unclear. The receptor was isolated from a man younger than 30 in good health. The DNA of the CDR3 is TGTGCCAGCAAGCGGGGGAACACTGAAGCTTTCTTT. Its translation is CASKRGNTEAFF.